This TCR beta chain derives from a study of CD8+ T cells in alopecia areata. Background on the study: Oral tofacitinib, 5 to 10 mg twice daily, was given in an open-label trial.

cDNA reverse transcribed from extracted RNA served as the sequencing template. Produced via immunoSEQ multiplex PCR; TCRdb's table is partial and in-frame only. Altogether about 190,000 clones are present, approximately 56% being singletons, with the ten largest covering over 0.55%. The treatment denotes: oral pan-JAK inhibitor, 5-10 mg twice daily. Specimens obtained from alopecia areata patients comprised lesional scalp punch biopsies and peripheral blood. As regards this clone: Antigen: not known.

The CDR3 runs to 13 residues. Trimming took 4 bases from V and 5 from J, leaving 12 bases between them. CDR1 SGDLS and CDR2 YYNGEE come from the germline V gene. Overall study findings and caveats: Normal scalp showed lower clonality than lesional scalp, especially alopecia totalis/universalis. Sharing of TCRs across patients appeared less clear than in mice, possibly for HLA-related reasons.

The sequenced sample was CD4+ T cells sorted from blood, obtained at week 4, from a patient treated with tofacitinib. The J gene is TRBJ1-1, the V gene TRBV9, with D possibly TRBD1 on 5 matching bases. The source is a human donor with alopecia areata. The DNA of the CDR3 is TGTGCCAGCAGCCCAGGACACCCGACTGAAGCTTTCTTT. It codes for CASSPGHPTEAFF.